This paragraph covers one T cell receptor beta chain sequence. Its cognate antigen has yet to be identified. The input lacks base qualities; no much larger clone sits a single base away. This specimen belongs to a study of beta chain features in type 1 diabetes (dated by TCRdb to the late 2010s). About the investigation overall: Mean age, gender distribution, total cell number and subset yield were not different between patients and healthy donors. A total of some 100,000,000 sorted cells were examined across all samples, and a strong correlation was observed between cell number per subset and RNA yield. The study compared the TCRB repertoires of sorted circulating CD4+ T cell subsets in recently diagnosed type 1 diabetes patients with those in matched healthy donors. Regulatory and stem cell-like memory subsets were isolated from only 8 patients and roughly eight healthy donors, whereas naive and central memory subsets came from all 30 or so donors.

Overall study outcomes, separate from this receptor: Patients with type 1 diabetes made fewer insertions and deleted more nucleotides at VDJ recombination sites, implying thymic rearrangement abnormalities. Only small numbers of individuals were included in the HLA sub-analyses, which left unresolved whether HLA type had any influence on TCRB rearrangement. Because cDNA was sequenced instead of genomic DNA, highly expressing activated cells could be over-represented, though the groups showed no difference in activation or CD3 levels. The naive, central memory and regulatory TCRB repertoires appeared to resemble one another more closely among patients than among healthy donors. In all four CD4+ subsets, TCRB CDR3 length was moderately but significantly shorter in type 1 diabetes patients. Shorter templates might be favored by PCR, yet because patient and control samples were amplified and corrected together, any such skew would affect both groups equally.

The germline V gene sets CDR1 to LGHNA and CDR2 to YNFKEQ. Spanning cysteine to phenylalanine, the CDR3 consists of 16 amino acids. CDR3 DNA only is kept here, 48 bases in frame from base 1. V is pared back by 0 bases and J by 4 bases, with 15 bases lying between the germline termini. All of the isolated RNA was reverse transcribed with the High Capacity cDNA Reverse Transcription Kit, so expressed TCRB transcripts were sequenced. Deep immunoSEQ sequencing was performed on naive, central memory and regulatory T cell samples, with an average of approximately 3.9 million total reads per sample. Sorted cells were lysed in RLT buffer, and RNA was extracted using DNase-treated RNeasy Micro or Mini kits according to cell number. To prevent cross-contamination, every cell subset was processed on its own, while patient and healthy donor samples were processed together. The immunoSEQ multiplex PCR was used to amplify TCRB sequences from cDNA, yielding 87-bp fragments that span the CDR3 region. The amplicons were sequenced using the Illumina HiSeq platform. Per the original workflow: PCR bias was computationally corrected using synthetic template baselines, reads within Hamming distance 2 were collapsed, and singletons that could not be merged were discarded. Reads were aligned against IMGT to assign V, D and J genes, CDR3 length and insertions or deletions at six rearrangement sites. Within each subset, clonotype counts were normalized to the number of sorted cells before true diversity and Gini coefficients were calculated with the tcR R package. Repertoire sharing was quantified using the overlap coefficient calculated on TCRB nucleotide sequences. Out-of-frame TCRB sequences from naive cells were analyzed to stand in for the pre-selection repertoire. The table comes from immuneACCESS by way of TCRdb, which keeps in-frame sequences with V and J called. Part of the clones is missing from these tables; in studies checked, under half for an unresolved V gene and the rest for unknown reasons. V and J calls and clone size are as listed in that table; D and trimming were resolved from the DNA. This sample holds hundreds of thousands of clones; 55% to 70% were observed only once. About 0.05% of the sample belongs to the ten largest clones.

Each donor gave one peripheral blood draw, roughly 0.12 L on average, collected into heparinised tubes. Naive, central memory, regulatory and stem cell-like memory CD4+ T cells were sorted on a BD FACSAria II using a panel including CD45RO, CCR7, CD25, CD127, CD95 and CD27. Purity was above 98% for every sorted population. PBMCs were separated immediately by Lymphoprep density gradient centrifugation and were stained directly, without being cultured. Samples were stained and sorted in pairs, with one healthy donor and one patient per experiment, so that batch effects were minimized. This receptor was taken from a man under 40 in good health. Input material: naive CD4+ T cells from blood. The cell subset or site label on this specimen signifies: true naive CD4+ T cells. The receptor chain draws on TRBV4-2 and TRBJ1-1; confidence is insufficient to name the D gene. The encoded CDR3 is CASSQDFATLGTEAFF. Here is the DNA: TGTGCCAGCAGCCAAGATTTTGCGACCCTGGGCACTGAAGCTTTCTTT.